Shown below are 7 T cell receptor beta chains from a single sample sequenced in a study of T cell responses to AZD1222 COVID-19 vaccine. TCRdb keeps only in-frame clones here, not all; method: immunoSEQ multiplex PCR. The data hold roughly 180,000 clones, with 80% to 95% observed a single time. Sequenced here: peripheral blood, sampled 28 days after the second dose of the MenACWY control vaccine. The receptors shown here come from an adult who received the MenACWY meningococcal vaccine as a control.

This sequence joins TRBV19 and TRBJ1-1; D is ambiguous. This CDR3 spans 11 amino acids. V lost 7 bases and J 0 bases, leaving 3 bases between the germline ends. Germline CDR1 reads LNHDA; CDR2 reads SQIVND (reference sequence). The CDR3 protein is CASTVNTEAFF. CDR3 DNA sequence: TGTGCCAGTACGGTGAACACTGAAGCTTTCTTT.

This chain uses TRBV5-4 with TRBJ1-2, with D unclear. V was cut by 0 bases and J by 1 base, with 7 bases left in between. CDR3 length: 14 amino acids. CDR1 and CDR2 (germline): SGHNT, YYREEE (reference sequence). The CDR3 loop reads CASSLDPLNYGYTF. CDR3 nucleotide sequence: TGTGCCAGCAGCTTGGACCCGCTTAACTATGGCTACACCTTC.

This clone came up once. The chain employs TRBV18 and TRBJ2-1; 12 nucleotides align to TRBD2. The ends lost 6 bases at V and 4 bases at J; junction bases unmatched: 7. The CDR3 covers 16 residues. Germline loops: CDR1 KGHSH, CDR2 LQKENI. CDR3 DNA: TGTGCCAGCTCGCGACTAGCGGGGGCTCGGTACAATGAGCAGTTCTTC. It yields the protein CASSRLAGARYNEQFF.

The genes are TRBV6-5 and TRBJ2-7; 9 bases agree with TRBD2. There are 15 residues in the CDR3. Germline-derived CDR1 and CDR2 are MNHEY and SVGAGI. V was pared by 2 bases and J by 4 bases, with 6 bases of the junction left unmatched. The CDR3 DNA reads TGTGCCAGCAGTTACGGTGGTAGCGGGAGTTACGAGCAGTACTTC. It yields the protein CASSYGGSGSYEQYF.

CDR3 region: CASSQDQPGGPEAFF. CDR3 DNA sequence: TGCGCCAGCAGCCAAGATCAGCCCGGTGGTCCTGAAGCTTTCTTT. V and J are TRBV4-1 and TRBJ1-1; D is ambiguous. Trimming stripped 0 bases from V and 6 bases from J, with 14 bases between. The length of the CDR3 is 15 residues. CDR1 and CDR2 from the germline V gene are MGHRA and YSYEKL.

This clone was detected only once. J is TRBJ1-2 and V is TRBV19, with D perhaps TRBD1 (5 bases). V gave up 7 bases and J gave up 8 bases, with 17 bases separating them. The CDR3 runs to 13 residues. From germline, CDR1 is LNHDA and CDR2 SQIVND (reference sequence). The DNA of the CDR3 is TGTGCCAGTAACCTACTAGGGACGGTAGGCTACACCTTC. Its translation: CASNLLGTVGYTF.

For the CDR3, the DNA is TGTGCCAGCAGTCCGGGACAGGGGTTTTTCGCTGGAAACACCATATATTTT. As protein: CASSPGQGFFAGNTIYF. The rearrangement uses TRBV6-6 and TRBJ1-3; 10 bases are shared with TRBD1. The CDR3 is made up of 17 amino acids. V lost 5 bases, J lost 2 bases, and 9 bases stayed unmatched. Germline V gene sequence: CDR1 MNHNY, CDR2 SVGAGI (reference sequence).